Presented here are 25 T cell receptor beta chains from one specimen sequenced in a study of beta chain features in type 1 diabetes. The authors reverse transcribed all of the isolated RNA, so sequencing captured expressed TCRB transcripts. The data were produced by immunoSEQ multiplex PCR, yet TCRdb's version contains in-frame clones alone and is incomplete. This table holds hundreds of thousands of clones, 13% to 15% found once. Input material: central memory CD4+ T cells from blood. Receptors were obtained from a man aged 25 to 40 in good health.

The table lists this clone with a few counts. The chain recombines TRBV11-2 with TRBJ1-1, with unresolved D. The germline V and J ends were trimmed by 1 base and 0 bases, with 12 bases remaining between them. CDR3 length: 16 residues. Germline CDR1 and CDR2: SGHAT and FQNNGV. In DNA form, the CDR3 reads TGTGCCAGCAGCTTAGCCATGGAGGTGGTGAACACTGAAGCTTTCTTT. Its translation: CASSLAMEVVNTEAFF.

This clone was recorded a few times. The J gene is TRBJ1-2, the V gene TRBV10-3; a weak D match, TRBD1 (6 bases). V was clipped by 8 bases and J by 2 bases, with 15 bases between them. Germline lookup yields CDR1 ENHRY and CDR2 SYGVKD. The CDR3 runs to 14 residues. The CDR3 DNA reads TGTGCCATCCGAGAGGGCGGACAGAACTATGGCTACACCTTC. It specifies CAIREGGQNYGYTF.

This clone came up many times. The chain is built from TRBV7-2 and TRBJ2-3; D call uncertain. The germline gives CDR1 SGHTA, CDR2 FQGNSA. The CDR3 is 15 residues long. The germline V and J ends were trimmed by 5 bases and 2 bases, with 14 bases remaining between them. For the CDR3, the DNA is TGTGCCAGCAGCCAGCTCTGGGGTCCCACAGATACGCAGTATTTT. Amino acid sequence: CASSQLWGPTDTQYF.

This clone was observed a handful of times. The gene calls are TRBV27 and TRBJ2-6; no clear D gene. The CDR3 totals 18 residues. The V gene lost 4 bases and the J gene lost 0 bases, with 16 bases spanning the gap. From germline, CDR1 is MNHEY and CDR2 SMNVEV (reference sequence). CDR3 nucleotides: TGTGCCAGCAGTTCCCGTGGCAGGCCCACCTCTGGGGCCAACGTCCTGACTTTC. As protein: CASSSRGRPTSGANVLTF.

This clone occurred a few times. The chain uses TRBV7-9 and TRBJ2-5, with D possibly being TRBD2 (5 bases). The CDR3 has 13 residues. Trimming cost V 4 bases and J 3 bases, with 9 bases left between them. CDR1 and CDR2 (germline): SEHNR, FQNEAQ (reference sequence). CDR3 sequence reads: CASSYVGEETQYF. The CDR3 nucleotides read TGTGCCAGCAGCTACGTCGGGGAAGAGACCCAGTACTTC. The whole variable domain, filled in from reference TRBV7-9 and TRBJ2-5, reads DTGVSQNPRHKITKRGQNVTFRCDPISEHNRLYWYRQTLGQGPEFLTYFQNEAQLEKSRLLSDRFSAERPKGSFSTLEIQRTEQGDSAMYLCASSYVGEETQYFGPGTRLLVL.

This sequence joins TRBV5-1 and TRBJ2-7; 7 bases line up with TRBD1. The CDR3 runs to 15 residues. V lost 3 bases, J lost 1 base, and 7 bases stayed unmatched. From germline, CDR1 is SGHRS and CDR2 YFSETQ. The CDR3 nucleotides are TGCGCCAGCAGCTCGAAGGGGACAGAATCCTACGAGCAGTACGTC. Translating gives CASSSKGTESYEQYV.

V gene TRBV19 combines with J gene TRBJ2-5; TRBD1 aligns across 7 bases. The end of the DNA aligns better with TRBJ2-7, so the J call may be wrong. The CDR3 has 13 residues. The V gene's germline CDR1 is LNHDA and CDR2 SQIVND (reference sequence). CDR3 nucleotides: TGTGCCAGTAGTATGGGACAGACCTACGAGCAGTACTTC. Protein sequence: CASSMGQTYEQYF.

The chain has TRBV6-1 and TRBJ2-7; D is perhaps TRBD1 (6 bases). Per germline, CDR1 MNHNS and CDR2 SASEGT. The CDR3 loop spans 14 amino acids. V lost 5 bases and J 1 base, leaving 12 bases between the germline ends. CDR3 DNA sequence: TGTGCCAGCAGTTGGGACACCCCTTCCTACGAGCAGTACTTC. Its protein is CASSWDTPSYEQYF.

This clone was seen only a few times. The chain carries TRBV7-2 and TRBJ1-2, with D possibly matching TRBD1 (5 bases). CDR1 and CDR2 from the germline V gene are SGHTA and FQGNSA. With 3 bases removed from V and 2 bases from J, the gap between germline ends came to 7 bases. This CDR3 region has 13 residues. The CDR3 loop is CASSLGGNYGYTF. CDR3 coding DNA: TGTGCCAGCAGCTTGGGGGGGAACTATGGCTACACCTTC. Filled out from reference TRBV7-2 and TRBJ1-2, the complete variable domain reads GAGVSQSPSNKVTEKGKDVELRCDPISGHTALYWYRQSLGQGLEFLIYFQGNSAPDKSGLPSDRFSAERTGGSVSTLTIQRTQQEDSAVYLCASSLGGNYGYTFGSGTRLTVV.

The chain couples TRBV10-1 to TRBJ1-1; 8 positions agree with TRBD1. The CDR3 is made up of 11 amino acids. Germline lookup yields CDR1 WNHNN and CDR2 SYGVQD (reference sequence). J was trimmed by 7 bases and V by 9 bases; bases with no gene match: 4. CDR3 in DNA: TGCGCCAGAGACAGGGGCTTTGAAGCTTTCTTT. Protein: CARDRGFEAFF.

The CDR3 loop is CASNKAGGSTDTQYF. The CDR3 DNA follows: TGTGCCAGCAACAAAGCGGGAGGGAGCACAGATACGCAGTATTTT. This chain joins TRBV5-4 and TRBJ2-3; 10 nucleotides agree with TRBD2. CDR1 SGHNT and CDR2 YYREEE come from the germline V gene (reference sequence). This CDR3 comprises 15 residues. Unmatched junction bases numbered 4, after V lost 6 bases and J lost 0 bases.

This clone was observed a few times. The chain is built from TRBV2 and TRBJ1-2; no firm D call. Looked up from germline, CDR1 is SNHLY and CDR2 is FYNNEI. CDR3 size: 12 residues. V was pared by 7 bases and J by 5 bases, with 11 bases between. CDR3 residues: CASKPETYGYTF. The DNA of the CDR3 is TGTGCCAGCAAACCAGAAACGTATGGCTACACCTTC.

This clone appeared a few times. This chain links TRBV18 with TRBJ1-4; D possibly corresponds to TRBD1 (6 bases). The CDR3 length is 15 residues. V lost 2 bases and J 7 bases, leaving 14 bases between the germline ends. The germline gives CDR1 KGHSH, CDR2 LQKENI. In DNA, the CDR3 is TGTGCCAGCTCACCAACCCCGACAGGTTTTGAAAAACTGTTTTTT. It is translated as CASSPTPTGFEKLFF.

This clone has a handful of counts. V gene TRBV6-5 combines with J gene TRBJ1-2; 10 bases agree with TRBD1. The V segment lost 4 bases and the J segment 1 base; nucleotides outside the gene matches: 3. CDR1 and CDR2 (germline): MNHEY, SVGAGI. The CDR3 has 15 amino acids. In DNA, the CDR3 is TGTGCCAGCAGTTCTGGGGACAGGGGTAACTATGGCTACACCTTC. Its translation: CASSSGDRGNYGYTF.

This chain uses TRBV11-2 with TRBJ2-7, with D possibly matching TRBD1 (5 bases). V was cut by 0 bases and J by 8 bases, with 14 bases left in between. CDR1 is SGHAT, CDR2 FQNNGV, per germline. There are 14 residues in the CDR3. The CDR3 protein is CASSLDSAGYKQYV. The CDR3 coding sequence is TGTGCCAGCAGCTTAGATTCTGCAGGGTATAAGCAGTACGTC.

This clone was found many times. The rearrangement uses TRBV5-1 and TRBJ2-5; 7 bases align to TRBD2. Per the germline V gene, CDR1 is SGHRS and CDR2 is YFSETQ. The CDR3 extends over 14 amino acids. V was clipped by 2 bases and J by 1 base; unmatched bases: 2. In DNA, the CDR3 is TGCGCCAGCAGCTTAACTAGCGCCCAAGAGACCCAGTACTTC. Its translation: CASSLTSAQETQYF.

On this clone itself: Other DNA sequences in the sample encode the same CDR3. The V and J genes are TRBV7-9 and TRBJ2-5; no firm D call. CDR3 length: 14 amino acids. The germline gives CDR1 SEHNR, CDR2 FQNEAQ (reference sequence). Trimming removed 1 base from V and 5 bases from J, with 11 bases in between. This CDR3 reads CASSLGTRAETQYF. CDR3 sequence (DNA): TGTGCCAGCAGCTTAGGGACCCGGGCCGAGACCCAGTACTTC.

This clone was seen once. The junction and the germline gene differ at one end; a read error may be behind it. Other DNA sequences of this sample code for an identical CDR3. The CDR3 nucleotides are TGCGCCAGCAGCCAAAACAACAGGGGAAACATTCAATACTTC. Translated, it gives CASSQNNRGNIQYF. This rearrangement joins TRBV4-1 to TRBJ2-4, with TRBD1 matching over 7 bases. This CDR3 has 14 amino acids. Looked up from germline, CDR1 is MGHRA and CDR2 is YSYEKL.

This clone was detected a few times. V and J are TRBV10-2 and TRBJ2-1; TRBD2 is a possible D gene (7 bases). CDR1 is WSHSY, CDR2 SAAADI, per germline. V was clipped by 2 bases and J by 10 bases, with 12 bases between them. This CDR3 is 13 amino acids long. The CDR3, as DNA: TGCGCCAGCAGTGAGCAAGGGGGGGGAGAGCAGTTCTTC. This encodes CASSEQGGGEQFF.

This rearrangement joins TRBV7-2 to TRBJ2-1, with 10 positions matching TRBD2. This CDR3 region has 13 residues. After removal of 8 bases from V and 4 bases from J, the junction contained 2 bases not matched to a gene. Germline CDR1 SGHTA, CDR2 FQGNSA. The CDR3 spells CASWTSGYNEQFF. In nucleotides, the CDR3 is TGTGCCAGCTGGACTAGCGGATACAATGAGCAGTTCTTC.

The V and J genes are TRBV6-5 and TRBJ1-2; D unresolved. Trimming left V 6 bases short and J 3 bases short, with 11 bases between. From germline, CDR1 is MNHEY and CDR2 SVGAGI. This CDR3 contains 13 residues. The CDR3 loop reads CASSSDGYYGYTF. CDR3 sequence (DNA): TGTGCCAGCAGCTCGGACGGATACTATGGCTACACCTTC.

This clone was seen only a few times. CDR3 in DNA: TGCGCCAGCAGCTCCGAGGAGGTCTACAATGAGCAGTTCTTC. Protein sequence: CASSSEEVYNEQFF. The chain carries TRBV5-1 and TRBJ2-1, with D perhaps matching TRBD2 (5 bases). The CDR3 extends over 14 amino acids. Germline assignment: CDR1 SGHRS and CDR2 YFSETQ. The V gene lost 3 bases and the J gene lost 3 bases, with 10 bases spanning the gap. The full variable domain, in which reference TRBV5-1 and TRBJ2-1 provide the parts outside the CDR3, is KAGVTQTPRYLIKTRGQQVTLSCSPISGHRSVSWYQQTPGQGLQFLFEYFSETQRNKGNFPGRFSGRQFSNSRSEMNVSTLELGDSALYLCASSSEEVYNEQFFGPGTRLTVL.

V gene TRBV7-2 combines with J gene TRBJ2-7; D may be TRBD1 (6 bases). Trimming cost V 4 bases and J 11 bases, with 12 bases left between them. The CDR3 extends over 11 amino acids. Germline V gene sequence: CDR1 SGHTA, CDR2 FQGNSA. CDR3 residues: CASSSGDMEYF. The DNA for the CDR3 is TGTGCCAGCAGCTCCGGGGACATGGAGTACTTC. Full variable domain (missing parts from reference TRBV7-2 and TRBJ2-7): GAGVSQSPSNKVTEKGKDVELRCDPISGHTALYWYRQSLGQGLEFLIYFQGNSAPDKSGLPSDRFSAERTGGSVSTLTIQRTQQEDSAVYLCASSSGDMEYFGPGTRLTVT.

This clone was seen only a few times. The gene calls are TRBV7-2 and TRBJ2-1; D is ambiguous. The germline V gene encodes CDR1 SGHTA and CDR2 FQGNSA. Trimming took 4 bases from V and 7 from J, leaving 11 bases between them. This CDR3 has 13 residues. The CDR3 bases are TGTGCCAGCAGCTGGACGGACGGGAATGAGCAGTTCTTC. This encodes CASSWTDGNEQFF.

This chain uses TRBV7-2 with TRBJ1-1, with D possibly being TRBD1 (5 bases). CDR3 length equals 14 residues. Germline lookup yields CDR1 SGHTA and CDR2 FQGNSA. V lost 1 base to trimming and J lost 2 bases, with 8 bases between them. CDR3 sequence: CASSLVGHNTEAFF. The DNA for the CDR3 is TGTGCCAGCAGCTTAGTTGGACACAACACTGAAGCTTTCTTT.